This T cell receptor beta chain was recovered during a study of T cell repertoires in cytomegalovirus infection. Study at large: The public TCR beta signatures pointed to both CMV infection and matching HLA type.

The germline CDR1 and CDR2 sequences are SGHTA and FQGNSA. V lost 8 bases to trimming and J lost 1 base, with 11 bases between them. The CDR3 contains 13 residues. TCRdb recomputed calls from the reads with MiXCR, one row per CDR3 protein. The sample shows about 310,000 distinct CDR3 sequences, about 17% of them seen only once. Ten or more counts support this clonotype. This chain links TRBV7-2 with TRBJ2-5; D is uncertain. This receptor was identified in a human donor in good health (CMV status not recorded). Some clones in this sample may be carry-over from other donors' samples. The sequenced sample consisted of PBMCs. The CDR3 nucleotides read TGTGCCAGCGGAACTTATTCCCAAGAGACCCAGTACTTC. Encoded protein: CASGTYSQETQYF. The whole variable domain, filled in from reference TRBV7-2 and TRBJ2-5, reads GAGVSQSPSNKVTEKGKDVELRCDPISGHTALYWYRQSLGQGLEFLIYFQGNSAPDKSGLPSDRFSAERTGGSVSTLTIQRTQQEDSAVYLCASGTYSQETQYFGPGTRLLVL.